What follows are 26 T cell receptor beta chains derived from one specimen sequenced in a study of patients and donors after allogeneic stem cell transplantation. Each CDR3 protein is one row after TCRdb ran MiXCR on the RT-PCR reads. Of 800,000 to 1,000,000 distinct CDR3 sequences listed, around 17% are singletons. The sequenced sample consisted of blood, either unsorted or a sorted T cell fraction (not recorded which). Receptors were obtained from a human donor who was either an allogeneic HSCT recipient or a stem cell or donor lymphocyte infusion donor (not recorded which). It is not recorded whose cells these are; they may come from a transplant donor.

This clonotype was counted a few times. In nucleotides, the CDR3 is TGCGCCAGCAGCCAAGATAGGGCGGGAAAGTCGATTGAAAAACTGTTTTTT. Translation: CASSQDRAGKSIEKLFF. This chain links TRBV4-1 with TRBJ1-4, with D uncertain. Trimming stripped 0 bases from V and 7 bases from J, with 18 bases between. Germline lookup yields CDR1 MGHRA and CDR2 YSYEKL. The CDR3 is 17 residues long.

This clonotype was recorded only once. J is TRBJ1-4 and V is TRBV5-1, with 8 bases identical to TRBD1. After removal of 0 bases from V and 14 bases from J, the junction contained 9 bases not matched to a gene. Germline V gene lookup returns CDR1 SGHRS and CDR2 YFSETQ. The CDR3 loop spans 14 amino acids. CDR3 nucleotide sequence: TGCGCCAGCAGCTTGGCTGGACAGGGATCTCGGCTGTTTTTT. This codes for CASSLAGQGSRLFF.

The rearrangement joins TRBV7-8 to TRBJ2-2; D ambiguous. The CDR3 has 15 residues. The V and J ends lost 5 bases and 3 bases respectively, with 13 bases between them. The V gene's germline CDR1 is SGHVS and CDR2 FQNEAQ. The CDR3 DNA reads as TGTGCCAGCAGCCCGGACCCCCTTTACACCGGGGAGCTGTTTTTT. It specifies CASSPDPLYTGELFF.

CDR3: CASTFLSGPQETQYF. Written as DNA, the CDR3 is TGCGCCAGCACTTTCCTTAGCGGGCCTCAAGAGACCCAGTACTTC. The rearrangement links TRBV5-1 to TRBJ2-5, with 7 bases matching TRBD2. With V trimmed by 6 bases and J by 2 bases, 10 bases remained unmatched. Germline V lookup: CDR1 SGHRS, CDR2 YFSETQ. This CDR3 comprises 15 residues.

This clonotype was picked up a small number of times. The rearrangement joins TRBV7-8 to TRBJ2-5; D might be TRBD1 (6 bases). With 4 bases removed from V and 5 bases from J, the gap between germline ends came to 11 bases. The CDR3 runs 13 residues. Germline loops: CDR1 SGHVS, CDR2 FQNEAQ. The CDR3 protein is CASSSGVSETQYF. As DNA, the CDR3 is TGTGCCAGCAGCTCAGGGGTTTCGGAGACCCAGTACTTC. Drawing the rest from reference TRBV7-8 and TRBJ2-5, the complete variable domain is GAGVSQSPRYKVAKRGQDVALRCDPISGHVSLFWYQQALGQGPEFLTYFQNEAQLDKSGLPSDRFFAERPEGSVSTLKIQRTQQEDSAVYLCASSSGVSETQYFGPGTRLLVL.

V usage is TRBV5-1 and J usage is TRBJ2-3, with D maybe TRBD2 (6 bases). CDR1 is SGHRS, CDR2 YFSETQ, per germline. The CDR3 is made up of 15 amino acids. V was shortened by 3 bases and J by 2 bases, with 13 bases between the two germline ends. CDR3 nucleotide sequence: TGCGCCAGCAGCTCTGGACTAATACTCACAGATACGCAGTATTTT. As protein: CASSSGLILTDTQYF.

This clonotype showed up many times. The rearrangement uses TRBV12-3 or TRBV12-4 and TRBJ2-7; 7 bases are a match to TRBD1. The V and J ends lost 2 bases and 0 bases, in that order; junction bases with no gene match: 10. The CDR3 totals 17 residues. CDR3: CASSLYSQGVISYEQYF. CDR3 in DNA: TGTGCCAGCAGTTTATATTCCCAGGGGGTTATCTCCTACGAGCAGTACTTC.

Only a few counts were recorded for this clonotype. The V gene is TRBV4-3, the J gene TRBJ1-4; possibly TRBD1 for D (5 bases). This CDR3 is built from 14 residues. The V gene's germline CDR1 is LGHNA and CDR2 YSLEER. Trimming cost V 8 bases and J 7 bases, with 17 bases left between them. The CDR3 DNA is TGCGCCAGCTCGGTCGGGGGTTTGGGTGAAAAACTGTTTTTT. It yields the protein CASSVGGLGEKLFF.

The V gene is TRBV3-1, the J gene TRBJ2-7, with D maybe TRBD1 (6 bases). This CDR3 region has 15 residues. CDR1 LGHDT and CDR2 YNNKEL come from the germline V gene (reference sequence). Deletions cut 5 bases from V and 3 bases from J, with 17 bases between. The CDR3 protein is CASSKNSDRHYEQYF. CDR3 nucleotides: TGTGCCAGCAGCAAGAACTCGGACAGACACTACGAGCAGTACTTC.

The chain recombines TRBV7-2 with TRBJ1-1; D call uncertain. The CDR3 totals 18 residues. Trimming shortened V by 0 bases and J by 0 bases, and 17 bases separated the two germline ends. The germline V gene has CDR1 SGHTA and CDR2 FQGNSA. The CDR3 DNA reads TGTGCCAGCAGCTTAGCGCCATCAGCAGCCGCCCTGAACACTGAAGCTTTCTTT. Protein sequence: CASSLAPSAAALNTEAFF.

This chain uses TRBV10-2 with TRBJ1-1; a possible D gene is TRBD1 (5 bases). Germline V gene lookup returns CDR1 WSHSY and CDR2 SAAADI. Deletions cut 7 bases from V and 5 bases from J, with 14 bases between. This CDR3 has 13 amino acids. CDR3 coding DNA: TGCGCCAGCACCAACCTGGGGGGGACTGAAGCTTTCTTT. Translating gives CASTNLGGTEAFF.

The chain carries TRBV20-1 and TRBJ1-3; D is uncertain. Trimming took 0 bases from V and 2 from J, leaving 14 bases between them. Germline lookup yields CDR1 DFQATT and CDR2 SNEGSKA (reference sequence). The CDR3 totals 16 residues. CDR3: CSAREGSSGPGNTIYF. CDR3 DNA: TGCAGTGCTAGAGAAGGCTCGTCCGGTCCTGGAAACACCATATATTTT.

There are a few counts of this clonotype. CDR3 protein: CASILSWDSYNEQFF. Here the CDR3 DNA reads TGTGCCAGCATCCTTAGCTGGGACAGCTACAATGAGCAGTTCTTC. The rearrangement links TRBV7-2 to TRBJ2-1, with 7 bases matching TRBD1. The V segment lost 7 bases and the J segment 3 bases; nucleotides outside the gene matches: 9. The CDR3 totals 15 residues. Per germline, CDR1 SGHTA and CDR2 FQGNSA.

The table lists this clonotype with a few counts. The chain carries TRBV5-1 and TRBJ2-5; TRBD1 aligns across 8 bases. This CDR3 region has 16 residues. Germline V gene lookup returns CDR1 SGHRS and CDR2 YFSETQ. Trimming at V came to 6 bases and at J to 2 bases, leaving 12 bases not matched to a gene. Here the CDR3 DNA reads TGCGCCAGCACCCTCGGGGACAGGCTAACTCAAGAGACCCAGTACTTC. Its protein is CASTLGDRLTQETQYF.

The chain uses TRBV14 and TRBJ2-2; the D call may be TRBD1 or TRBD2 (5 bases each). The germline gives CDR1 SGHDN, CDR2 FVKESK. The CDR3 has 12 amino acids. The V end lost 4 bases, the J end lost 7 bases, and 7 bases lay between the germline ends. The CDR3 sequence: CASSRGVGELFF. The CDR3 DNA reads as TGTGCCAGCAGCCGAGGGGTCGGGGAGCTGTTTTTT.

This clonotype showed up just a few times. The chain joins TRBV11-2 to TRBJ2-1; the match to TRBD2 covers 15 bases. V dropped 5 bases and J dropped 5; count of bases not matched to a gene: 7. Per germline, CDR1 SGHAT and CDR2 FQNNGV. The CDR3 consists of 17 residues. CDR3: CASSPGTSGRRNNEQFF. In DNA form, the CDR3 reads TGTGCCAGCAGCCCGGGGACTAGCGGGAGGCGTAACAATGAGCAGTTCTTC.

The rearrangement uses TRBV6-5 and TRBJ2-1; 7 bases are shared with TRBD2. Germline CDR1 MNHEY, CDR2 SVGAGI. The length of the CDR3 is 14 residues. V lost 2 bases, J lost 9 bases, and 7 bases stayed unmatched. Here the CDR3 reads CASSYGGGSAEQFF. CDR3 nucleotides: TGTGCCAGCAGTTACGGCGGGGGAAGCGCTGAGCAGTTCTTC.

This clonotype appeared many times. The chain is built from TRBV27 and TRBJ2-1, with a possible D match to TRBD1 (6 bases). V shed 6 bases and J shed 9 bases, with 12 bases lying between them. The germline V gene encodes CDR1 MNHEY and CDR2 SMNVEV (reference sequence). This CDR3 is 12 amino acids long. The CDR3 loop reads CASSLQGGEQFF. CDR3 coding DNA: TGTGCCAGCAGCTTACAGGGTGGTGAGCAGTTCTTC.

The chain links TRBV12-3 or TRBV12-4 to TRBJ2-7; weak D call: TRBD1 (8 bases). There are 14 residues in the CDR3. Trimming removed 8 bases at V and 4 bases at J, with 18 bases between. The CDR3 loop reads CASSYRGGRYEQYF. CDR3 coding DNA: TGTGCCAGCTCCTACAGGGGGGGGAGGTACGAGCAGTACTTC.

J is TRBJ2-5 and V is TRBV7-3, with a weak D call TRBD2 (6 bases). CDR1 is SGHTA and CDR2 is FQGTGA in the germline V gene. This CDR3 contains 14 residues. Between the trimmed V and J ends, which lost 5 bases and 4 bases, there was a span of 14 bases. The CDR3 coding sequence is TGTGCCAGCAGCAGTACCGGGAGCCGAGAGACCCAGTACTTC. As protein: CASSSTGSRETQYF.

This clonotype was recorded many times. J is TRBJ2-7 and V is TRBV7-9, with D tentatively TRBD1 (6 bases). Germline assignment: CDR1 SEHNR and CDR2 FQNEAQ (reference sequence). Trimming took off 3 bases at V and 6 bases at J, with 12 bases between the two ends. This CDR3 is 13 amino acids long. The CDR3 is CASSFDAGVEQYF. The CDR3 DNA follows: TGTGCCAGCAGCTTCGATGCAGGGGTCGAGCAGTACTTC.

CDR3 loop: CASSEPRIAGDSSSTDTQYF. CDR3 nucleotide sequence: TGTGCCAGCAGTGAACCCCGGATAGCGGGGGACTCGTCTAGCACAGATACGCAGTATTTT. This chain uses TRBV2 with TRBJ2-3; 9 bases line up with TRBD2. The CDR3 has 20 residues. V lost 2 bases to trimming and J lost 0 bases; unmatched junction nucleotides: 15. The germline V gene encodes CDR1 SNHLY and CDR2 FYNNEI. The whole variable domain, filled in from reference TRBV2 and TRBJ2-3, reads EPEVTQTPSHQVTQMGQEVILRCVPISNHLYFYWYRQILGQKVEFLVSFYNNEISEKSEIFDDQFSVERPDGSNFTLKIRSTKLEDSAMYFCASSEPRIAGDSSSTDTQYFGPGTRLTVL.

The genes are TRBV4-1 and TRBJ1-1, with D maybe TRBD1 (5 bases). The germline V gene has CDR1 MGHRA and CDR2 YSYEKL. The CDR3 consists of 15 residues. V was trimmed by 0 bases and J by 0 bases, leaving 8 bases between them. In DNA, the CDR3 is TGCGCCAGCAGCCAAGACGACAGTCTGAACACTGAAGCTTTCTTT. It encodes CASSQDDSLNTEAFF.

V and J are TRBV6-2 or TRBV6-3 and TRBJ2-3; TRBD2 agrees at 11 bases. The CDR3 has 17 residues. CDR1 MNHEY and CDR2 SVGEGT come from the germline V gene. Losses at the gene ends were 2 bases for V and 1 base for J; bases not matched to a gene: 5. The CDR3 loop is CASSYTTSGGRTDTQYF. CDR3 bases: TGTGCCAGCAGTTACACCACTAGCGGGGGACGCACAGATACGCAGTATTTT.

This clonotype was recorded a few times. The chain combines TRBV29-1 with TRBJ2-7; D may be TRBD1 (6 bases). V lost 6 bases and J 5 bases, leaving 17 bases between the germline ends. This CDR3 has 13 residues. Per the germline V gene, CDR1 is SQVTM and CDR2 is ANQGSEA. CDR3 DNA: TGCAGCGTCCCGGGTCCAGGGGTAAACGAGCAGTACTTC. Translation gives CSVPGPGVNEQYF.

CDR3 amino acids: CASSQAAGPLNEQYF. The CDR3 DNA sequence: TGTGCCAGCAGCCAAGCCGCGGGGCCGCTGAACGAGCAGTACTTC. The chain combines TRBV3-1 with TRBJ2-7; D is perhaps TRBD2 (6 bases). From germline, CDR1 is LGHDT and CDR2 YNNKEL (reference sequence). This CDR3 region has 15 residues. V dropped 1 base and J dropped 5 bases, with 15 bases sitting between them.